This T cell receptor beta chain was recovered during a study of PD-1 blockade in classical Hodgkin lymphoma. Whole-study results and caveats: The causes of the repertoire differences, possibly disease activity or prior therapy, remain undefined. Reports described newly diagnosed patients as having lower baseline TCR diversity than healthy donors.

Time point reported: newly diagnosed, previously untreated cHL patient sample. Researchers report purifying CD4+ T cells from thawed PBMCs by magnetic negative selection. Comparison used PBMCs from newly diagnosed, untreated classical Hodgkin lymphoma. This CDR3 spans 11 amino acids. Germline CDR1 is SNHLY and CDR2 is FYNNEI. With 3 bases removed from V and 8 bases from J, the gap between germline ends came to 5 bases. The repertoire was sequenced with immunoSEQ multiplex PCR; TCRdb's copy has only in-frame clones and lacks some. The sample records under 40,000 clones, about 87% being singletons. Regarding this clone: The antigen is undetermined.

The receptor comes from a human donor with classical Hodgkin lymphoma. The specimen sequenced was CD4+ T cells from blood. J is TRBJ2-1 and V is TRBV2, with no clear D. This CDR3 reads CASSEDYEQFF. The CDR3 coding sequence is TGTGCCAGCAGTGAGGATTATGAGCAGTTCTTC.